The present entry profiles one T cell receptor (beta chain) with its context. This clonotype was picked up a small number of times. Its antigen remains unidentified. No clone much larger than this one lies a single base away; base qualities are absent. The CDR3 starts with the cysteine, ends with the phenylalanine, and has 11 residues. CDR3 DNA only is kept here, 33 bases in frame from base 1. The V end loses 1 base and the J end loses 9 bases, and a stretch of 6 bases separates them. CDR1 and CDR2 are drawn from the germline V gene: WSHSY, SAAADI. These data come from a study of response to subunit inactivated influenza vaccine (dated by TCRdb to the late 2010s). Study-level background: The study used deep quantitative T cell receptor repertoire profiling to track responses to a trivalent subunit inactivated influenza vaccine.

Library preparation employed RT-PCR. Sequenced on an Illumina HiSeq 2500. TCRdb trimmed the raw reads at Q25, called clones with MiXCR and kept productive beta chains. All rows with the same CDR3 protein become a single entry with the most common DNA and genes. For this sample the table gives some 570,000 distinct CDR3 sequences, of which roughly 12% were detected only once. About 10% of the sample lies in the top ten. Study-level results and caveats: According to the authors, only a limited number of new T cells may be recruited by each seasonal influenza vaccination.

These data are also associated with another study on T cells expressing NK-cell markers. As described in the second report: 5'RACE template switching, by which a universal primer site and unique molecular identifiers were added, was used to make TCR beta cDNA libraries. TCR beta-chain repertoires were profiled in sorted CD3+CD56+NKG2C+, CD3+CD56+NKG2C- and CD3+CD56-NKG2C+ T-cell subsets from eight donors. Among the eight sequenced donors, seven were HCMV-seropositive and one was HCMV-seronegative. To restrict sorting to alphabetaTCR-expressing T cells, an anti-gammadeltaTCR antibody was added in several experiments. In six donors, the dominant CD3+CD56+NKG2C+ clonotypes ranked among the top 10 CD8+ clonotypes, making up roughly 1.0-7.0% of CD8+ T cells. Those dominant clonotypes were again the most abundant among CD3+CD56-NKG2C+ cells in a few donors, at about 28.3-65%. Whether the expanded NKG2C-expressing T cell clones were specific for HCMV antigens was left unclear. The eight sequenced donors were randomly selected healthy volunteers, three men and five women. To determine HCMV serostatus, a commercial ELISA kit was used to detect HCMV-specific IgG in serum. Peripheral blood mononuclear cells were isolated from blood by Ficoll density gradient centrifugation. For a handful of donors, bulk peripheral blood T-cell repertoires were additionally sequenced from unsorted PBMC. cDNA synthesis was primed from the TCR beta constant segment and was followed by two successive PCR amplification steps. Sequencing of the libraries produced 2 x 150 bp reads on Illumina HiSeq 2000/2500, MiSeq or NextSeq. MIGEC was used to demultiplex reads and group reads by UMI, and MiTCR was used to assemble and quantify clonotypes. To exclude erroneous sequences, only TCR cDNA sequences supported by at least two reads were retained. The tcR package was used for downstream repertoire analysis, and clonotypes were matched across fractions by CDR3 nucleotide sequence plus V segment. VDJmatch was used to annotate antigen specificity against VDJdb, with one amino acid substitution in CDR3 permitted.

Rearrangement joined TRBV10-2 to TRBJ2-5; a tentative D match to TRBD2 spans 5 bases. The source was PBMCs from blood, collected on the day of vaccination. This clonotype originated in a man between 50 and 59 years old who received an inactivated influenza vaccine. Donor details come from another sample of the same person, matched by shared clones. The CDR3: CASSELEAQYF. At the DNA level, the sequence is TGCGCCAGCAGTGAGTTGGAGGCCCAGTACTTC.